The next 27 T cell receptor beta chains were all read from a single sample in a study of technical replicates of blood from a handful of donors. Assay: immunoSEQ multiplex PCR; the TCRdb copy retains only in-frame clones and omits some. The table lists under 80,000 clones, approximately 94% of them singletons. The specimen was T cells isolated from PBMCs. The source is a human donor in good health.

The chain links TRBV12-2 to TRBJ2-7; the DNA was not compared with TRBD2, the D call given in the table. TRBV12-2 constitutes a pseudogene. The CDR3 sequence is 17 residues long. The CDR3 reads CASRLARTGGALGEQYF. The DNA for the CDR3 is TGTGCAAGTCGCTTAGCTAGAACAGGAGGGGCCTTGGGCGAGCAGTACTTC.

The chain combines TRBV6-1 with TRBJ2-7; 12 nucleotides match TRBD1. The CDR3 covers 17 residues. Germline V gives CDR1 MNHNS, CDR2 SASEGT. V was clipped by 4 bases and J by 5 bases; unmatched bases: 12. CDR3 sequence reads: CASSVPGTGGPRDEQYF. Written as DNA, the CDR3 is TGTGCCAGCAGTGTTCCTGGGACAGGGGGCCCCAGGGACGAGCAGTACTTC.

The gene calls are TRBV25-1 and TRBJ2-2; D possibly corresponds to TRBD1 (6 bases). The CDR3 has 14 amino acids. Trimming removed 5 bases at V and 1 base at J, with 8 bases between. CDR1 is MGHDK and CDR2 is SYGVNS in the germline V gene. CDR3 amino acids: CASSTTGNTGELFF. The CDR3 bases are TGTGCCAGCAGTACGACAGGGAACACCGGGGAGCTGTTTTTT.

The V and J genes are TRBV29-1 and TRBJ2-7, with D possibly TRBD1 on 6 matching bases. Germline V gives CDR1 SQVTM, CDR2 ANQGSEA. CDR3 length: 14 amino acids. The V end lost 1 base, the J end lost 4 bases, and 14 bases lay between the germline ends. In nucleotides, the CDR3 is TGCAGCGTTGAAGCACCAGGGGAAAGTTACGAGCAGTACTTC. Translating gives CSVEAPGESYEQYF.

The chain recombines TRBV30 with TRBJ1-6; a possible D gene is TRBD1 (6 bases). Germline V gene data show CDR1 as GTSNPN and CDR2 as SVGIG (reference sequence). Trimming stripped 8 bases from V and 1 base from J, with 21 bases between. This CDR3 comprises 17 residues. In nucleotides, the CDR3 is TGTGCCCTTCGGGGGGGGCTTGGAGGGTCCTATAATTCACCCCTCCACTTT. Translated: CALRGGLGGSYNSPLHF.

This chain uses TRBV18 with TRBJ2-7; 14 nucleotides match TRBD2. The V gene end was trimmed by 6 bases and the J gene end by 4 bases; junction bases not matched to a gene: 8. Germline lookup yields CDR1 KGHSH and CDR2 LQKENI. The CDR3 is 16 amino acids. The chain's CDR3 is CASSPMTSGRDYEQYF. In nucleotides, the CDR3 is TGTGCCAGCTCGCCAATGACTAGCGGGAGGGATTACGAGCAGTACTTC.

The chain carries TRBV9 and TRBJ1-4; 11 bases match TRBD1. V trimming: 2 bases; J trimming: 7 bases; junction bases outside the gene matches: 1. The CDR3 loop spans 14 amino acids. CDR1 SGDLS and CDR2 YYNGEE come from the germline V gene. CDR3 sequence: CASSVGTGGEKLFF. CDR3 bases: TGTGCCAGCAGCGTCGGGACAGGGGGTGAAAAACTGTTTTTT.

V is TRBV5-1 and J is TRBJ2-7; tentatively, D is TRBD2 (5 bases). Trimming took off 2 bases at V and 3 bases at J, with 12 bases between the two ends. CDR3 length: 14 residues. The V gene's germline CDR1 is SGHRS and CDR2 YFSETQ. CDR3 nucleotide sequence: TGCGCCAGCAGCTTAAGTTGGGAGTACTACGAGCAGTACTTC. Protein product: CASSLSWEYYEQYF.

The rearrangement links TRBV7-3 to TRBJ2-2; 8 bases align to TRBD2. V lost 5 bases and J lost 3; bases outside the gene matches: 8. The CDR3 runs 16 residues. Per the germline V gene, CDR1 is SGHTA and CDR2 is FQGTGA. The CDR3 sequence: CASSPGISGDTGELFF. The CDR3 coding sequence is TGTGCCAGCAGCCCCGGGATTAGCGGGGACACCGGGGAGCTGTTTTTT.

This rearrangement joins TRBV7-9 to TRBJ2-1, with 13 nucleotides matching TRBD2. J lost 9 bases, V lost 5 bases, and 7 bases had no gene match. CDR3 length: 15 amino acids. CDR1 and CDR2 from the germline V gene are SEHNR and FQNEAQ (reference sequence). The CDR3 here is CASSETSGRAFEQFF. CDR3 coding DNA: TGTGCCAGCAGCGAAACTAGCGGGAGGGCCTTTGAGCAGTTCTTC.

The gene calls are TRBV12-5 and TRBJ2-3; 7 nucleotides line up with TRBD1. Germline loops: CDR1 LGHNT, CDR2 FRNRAP. The CDR3 contains 14 residues. With V trimmed by 5 bases and J by 4 bases, 6 bases remained unmatched. The CDR3, as DNA: TGTGCTAGTGGTCCAACAGGGGATTCAGATACGCAGTATTTT. This codes for CASGPTGDSDTQYF.

This chain uses TRBV6-5 with TRBJ2-7; D unclear. Germline V CDR1 and CDR2: MNHEY, SVGAGI. The CDR3 totals 12 residues. V lost 5 bases to trimming and J lost 2 bases, with 7 bases between them. This CDR3 reads CASSPRPYEQYF. The CDR3 DNA reads as TGTGCCAGCAGTCCGCGCCCCTACGAGCAGTACTTC.

The CDR3, as DNA: TGTGCCAGCAGCTACCAGGACAGGACCTACGAGCAGTACTTC. Residues: CASSYQDRTYEQYF. The chain has TRBV28 and TRBJ2-7, with 7 bases lining up with TRBD1. Germline-derived CDR1 and CDR2 are MDHEN and SYDVKM. V lost 6 bases to trimming and J lost 2 bases; unmatched junction nucleotides: 7. The CDR3 length is 14 residues. Full variable domain (rest looked up from reference TRBV28 and TRBJ2-7): DVKVTQSSRYLVKRTGEKVFLECVQDMDHENMFWYRQDPGLGLRLIYFSYDVKMKEKGDIPEGYSVSREKKERFSLILESASTNQTSMYLCASSYQDRTYEQYFGPGTRLTVT.

This rearrangement joins TRBV2 to TRBJ1-3, with TRBD1 matching over 10 bases. Germline trimming cut 4 bases from V and 3 bases from J; bases unmatched to any gene: 15. The CDR3 has 19 residues. The germline gives CDR1 SNHLY, CDR2 FYNNEI. The DNA for the CDR3 is TGTGCCAGCAGTGGTTATAGTAGGCGACAGGGGGCGTTTGGAAACACCATATATTTT. This codes for CASSGYSRRQGAFGNTIYF.

The DNA for the CDR3 is TGTGCCAGCAGCTTACCAACAGGGGCTGGCTACACCTTC. Its translation is CASSLPTGAGYTF. V and J are TRBV7-6 and TRBJ1-2; 7 nucleotides line up with TRBD1. The CDR3 runs to 13 residues. From germline, CDR1 is SGHVS and CDR2 FNYEAQ. V shed 2 bases, J shed 7 bases, and the junction held 4 bases outside the gene matches.

The chain carries TRBV14 and TRBJ2-7, with 9 bases that match TRBD2. The CDR3 loop spans 17 amino acids. Germline V gives CDR1 SGHDN, CDR2 FVKESK. The J segment lost 0 bases and the V segment lost 1 base, leaving 7 bases of the junction unmatched. The CDR3 sequence: CASSQGAISGSSYEQYF. CDR3 nucleotide sequence: TGTGCCAGCAGCCAAGGAGCAATTAGCGGGAGCTCCTACGAGCAGTACTTC.

This chain links TRBV19 with TRBJ1-1, with 7 bases matching TRBD1. Per germline, CDR1 LNHDA and CDR2 SQIVND (reference sequence). V gave up 5 bases and J gave up 0 bases; unmatched junction bases: 12. The CDR3 runs 17 residues. Here the CDR3 reads CASSFRSGTALNTEAFF. The CDR3 DNA is TGTGCCAGTAGTTTTCGTTCCGGGACAGCCTTGAACACTGAAGCTTTCTTT.

The chain couples TRBV28 to TRBJ1-1; no definite D call. Germline CDR1 reads MDHEN; CDR2 reads SYDVKM. V was clipped by 5 bases and J by 1 base, with 20 bases between them. This CDR3 is built from 17 residues. The chain's CDR3 is CASSRGFSTTENTEAFF. CDR3 DNA: TGTGCCAGCAGTCGAGGGTTCTCTACAACGGAGAACACTGAAGCTTTCTTT.

This rearrangement joins TRBV5-8 to TRBJ2-7; TRBD2 might be the D (5 bases). The CDR3 runs to 15 residues. CDR1 SGHTS and CDR2 YDEGEE come from the germline V gene. Trimming left V 0 bases short and J 3 bases short, with 13 bases between. The CDR3 DNA reads TGTGCCAGCAGCTTGGCCTTCGGGGTAAGCTACGAGCAGTACTTC. This translates into CASSLAFGVSYEQYF. Full variable domain (outside the CDR3, taken from reference TRBV5-8 and TRBJ2-7): EAGVTQSPTHLIKTRGQQATLRCSPISGHTSVYWYQQALGLGLQFLLWYDEGEERNRGNFPPRFSGRQFPNYSSELNVNALELEDSALYLCASSLAFGVSYEQYFGPGTRLTVT.

The chain is built from TRBV28 and TRBJ2-3; 8 nucleotides match TRBD2. The V segment lost 1 base and the J segment 6 bases; nucleotides outside the gene matches: 6. CDR3 length equals 15 residues. Germline V gene data show CDR1 as MDHEN and CDR2 as SYDVKM. The CDR3 loop reads CASSLSAGAEDTQYF. As DNA, the CDR3 is TGTGCCAGCAGTTTATCAGCGGGAGCCGAGGATACGCAGTATTTT.

The chain combines TRBV14 with TRBJ1-1, with unresolved D. Per germline, CDR1 SGHDN and CDR2 FVKESK. V dropped 1 base and J dropped 4 bases, with 7 bases sitting between them. The CDR3 sequence is 13 residues long. The CDR3 loop is CASSQGLLTEAFF. CDR3 sequence (DNA): TGTGCCAGCAGCCAAGGTTTACTCACTGAAGCTTTCTTT.

This clone has only a few counts. This chain connects TRBV4-1 to TRBJ1-1; D is possibly TRBD1 (6 bases). This CDR3 contains 15 residues. Germline lookup yields CDR1 MGHRA and CDR2 YSYEKL. Trimming took 4 bases from V and 1 from J, leaving 13 bases between them. The CDR3 DNA is TGCGCCAGCAGCCCATCGACAGGACAGAACACTGAAGCTTTCTTT. It yields the protein CASSPSTGQNTEAFF.

The V call is TRBV6-1, the J call TRBJ2-7, with D possibly TRBD2 on 5 matching bases. Germline V CDR1 and CDR2: MNHNS, SASEGT. Trimming removed 5 bases from V and 3 bases from J, with 17 bases in between. CDR3 length: 15 residues. CDR3 in DNA: TGTGCCAGCAGTTTTTCATCAGCGGCGGACTACGAGCAGTACTTC. This translates into CASSFSSAADYEQYF.

V gene TRBV5-5 combines with J gene TRBJ1-1, with D tentatively TRBD1 (5 bases). Trimming cost V 0 bases and J 0 bases, with 9 bases left between them. CDR1 and CDR2 from the germline V gene are SGHKS and YYEKEE (reference sequence). The CDR3 is 15 residues long. The CDR3 DNA sequence: TGTGCCAGCAGCTTGGCTCCGACAGTGAACACTGAAGCTTTCTTT. This codes for CASSLAPTVNTEAFF.

V and J are TRBV6-1 and TRBJ2-3, with 8 positions matching TRBD2. The length of the CDR3 is 15 residues. Per germline, CDR1 MNHNS and CDR2 SASEGT. J lost 0 bases, V lost 4 bases, and 3 bases had no gene match. CDR3 sequence reads: CASSAASGSTDTQYF. The CDR3 DNA sequence: TGTGCCAGCAGTGCTGCTAGCGGGAGCACAGATACGCAGTATTTT.

This sequence joins TRBV7-9 and TRBJ2-1, with 10 bases fitting TRBD2. The CDR3 contains 14 residues. The junction had 3 bases not matched to a gene; V was cut back by 3 bases and J by 7 bases. Germline values: CDR1 SEHNR, CDR2 FQNEAQ (reference sequence). The CDR3 sequence: CASSLEREGNEQFF. The DNA for the CDR3 is TGTGCCAGCAGCTTGGAGCGGGAGGGAAATGAGCAGTTCTTC.

The rearrangement links TRBV6-4 to TRBJ1-1; maybe TRBD1 (5 bases). From germline, CDR1 is MRHNA and CDR2 SNTAGT. There are 12 residues in the CDR3. Trimming stripped 2 bases from V and 7 bases from J, with 8 bases between. The CDR3 sequence: CASSDRGGEAFF. CDR3 bases: TGTGCCAGCAGTGACCGGGGGGGTGAAGCTTTCTTT.